These 9 T cell receptor beta chains were sequenced from one sample in a study of cytomegalovirus exposure and HLA in healthy donors. The PCR made use of 60 Vbeta and 13 Jbeta primers. Profiled with immunoSEQ multiplex PCR; TCRdb holds only in-frame clones, not every one. Of almost 200,000 clones in the sample, about 80% were seen once. The sequencing sample was made of PBMCs. The receptors come from a woman in her twenties or thirties in good health and CMV-seropositive.

DNA of the CDR3: TGTGCCAGCAGCGCCGGGACAGGGAGGGAAAAACTGTTTTTT. This codes for CASSAGTGREKLFF. The chain links TRBV9 to TRBJ1-4; 9 bases agree with TRBD1. Trimming at V came to 3 bases and at J to 8 bases, leaving 5 bases not matched to a gene. Germline values: CDR1 SGDLS, CDR2 YYNGEE. The CDR3 spans 14 residues.

A single count supports this clone. The J gene is TRBJ2-3, the V gene TRBV25-1, with D perhaps TRBD1 (6 bases). V gave up 4 bases and J gave up 2 bases, with 13 bases separating them. Germline CDR1 and CDR2: MGHDK and SYGVNS. The CDR3 sequence is 15 residues long. CDR3 loop: CASSGEGGHTDTQYF. In nucleotides, the CDR3 is TGTGCCAGCAGTGGGGAAGGGGGACACACAGATACGCAGTATTTT.

This clone was seen more than once but under ten times. This chain links TRBV12-5 with TRBJ1-1; no firm D call. V was shortened by 8 bases and J by 1 base, with 11 bases between the two germline ends. The CDR3 consists of 13 residues. The germline V gene encodes CDR1 LGHNT and CDR2 FRNRAP. CDR3 in amino acids: CASSWAQNTEAFF. The CDR3 DNA sequence: TGTGCTAGTTCCTGGGCACAGAACACTGAAGCTTTCTTT.

This chain connects TRBV5-1 to TRBJ2-2; no clear D gene. This CDR3 is 11 amino acids long. Germline loops: CDR1 SGHRS, CDR2 YFSETQ. Between the trimmed V and J ends, which lost 2 bases and 9 bases, there was a span of 5 bases. The chain's CDR3 is CASSLNRELFF. The CDR3 DNA is TGCGCCAGCAGCTTAAACAGGGAGCTGTTTTTT.

The rearrangement joins TRBV14 to TRBJ2-7; D gene unclear. Between the trimmed V and J ends, which lost 4 bases and 2 bases, there was a span of 9 bases. This CDR3 contains 13 residues. Per germline, CDR1 SGHDN and CDR2 FVKESK. CDR3 DNA sequence: TGTGCCAGCAGCCTCCTAGTCACCTACGAGCAGTACTTC. Translation: CASSLLVTYEQYF.

CDR3 bases: TGTGCCAGCAGGAACAGGGGAGGTACCTATAATTCACCCCTCCACTTT. Its translation: CASRNRGGTYNSPLHF. The chain uses TRBV2 and TRBJ1-6, with TRBD1 identical over 7 bases. CDR1 SNHLY and CDR2 FYNNEI come from the germline V gene. This CDR3 is 16 amino acids long. V was pared by 6 bases and J by 2 bases, with 7 bases of the junction left unmatched. The full variable domain, with the rest looked up from reference TRBV2 and TRBJ1-6, is EPEVTQTPSHQVTQMGQEVILRCVPISNHLYFYWYRQILGQKVEFLVSFYNNEISEKSEIFDDQFSVERPDGSNFTLKIRSTKLEDSAMYFCASRNRGGTYNSPLHFGNGTRLTVT.

This sequence joins TRBV5-1 and TRBJ2-1; possibly TRBD2 for D (6 bases). This CDR3 is built from 18 residues. Germline V gene sequence: CDR1 SGHRS, CDR2 YFSETQ. The V end lost 0 bases, the J end lost 6 bases, and 22 bases lay between the germline ends. The CDR3 DNA reads as TGCGCCAGCAGCTTGGCCGATGGGTGGGGGGAGAGGGGCAATGAGCAGTTCTTC. It specifies CASSLADGWGERGNEQFF. The full variable domain, its missing parts supplied by reference TRBV5-1 and TRBJ2-1, is KAGVTQTPRYLIKTRGQQVTLSCSPISGHRSVSWYQQTPGQGLQFLFEYFSETQRNKGNFPGRFSGRQFSNSRSEMNVSTLELGDSALYLCASSLADGWGERGNEQFFGPGTRLTVL.

V usage is TRBV5-1 and J usage is TRBJ2-7; 7 nucleotides match TRBD1. Germline V gene data show CDR1 as SGHRS and CDR2 as YFSETQ. The CDR3 totals 15 residues. V lost 4 bases and J lost 0; bases outside the gene matches: 7. The CDR3 here is CASSGQVGSSYEQYF. CDR3 nucleotides: TGCGCCAGCAGCGGACAGGTGGGGAGCTCCTACGAGCAGTACTTC. The full variable domain, completed using reference TRBV5-1 and TRBJ2-7, is KAGVTQTPRYLIKTRGQQVTLSCSPISGHRSVSWYQQTPGQGLQFLFEYFSETQRNKGNFPGRFSGRQFSNSRSEMNVSTLELGDSALYLCASSGQVGSSYEQYFGPGTRLTVT.

Concerning this clone itself: Other DNA sequences from this sample encode an identical CDR3 as well. The CDR3 bases are TGTGCCAGCAGCTTAACAGGGGGCGGATATGGCTACACCTTC. It specifies CASSLTGGGYGYTF. The V and J genes are TRBV5-4 and TRBJ1-2; 9 bases fit TRBD1. This CDR3 is built from 14 residues. V lost 2 bases to trimming and J lost 5 bases; unmatched junction nucleotides: 4. Germline V gene lookup returns CDR1 SGHNT and CDR2 YYREEE (reference sequence).